Below are 23 T cell receptor beta chains sequenced from a single sample in a study of T cell repertoires in cytomegalovirus infection. TCRdb ran MiXCR on the reads and lists one entry per CDR3 protein. The data contain about 180,000 distinct CDR3 sequences, about an eighth of them seen just once; the ten biggest clones take up 25% to 30%. Sequences were obtained from PBMCs. These receptors were collected from a human donor in good health (CMV status not recorded). Some clones in this sample may be carry-over from other donors' samples.

Many counts were recorded for this clonotype. The chain joins TRBV12-3 or TRBV12-4 to TRBJ2-6, with D perhaps matching TRBD1 or TRBD2 (5 bases each). V lost 8 bases and J 0 bases, leaving 5 bases between the germline ends. This CDR3 region has 13 residues. The DNA for the CDR3 is TGTGCCAGCGGGGGCTCTGGGGCCAACGTCCTGACTTTC. Translation: CASGGSGANVLTF.

At least ten counts were recorded for this clonotype. The chain is built from TRBV20-1 and TRBJ2-5; TRBD1 aligns across 8 bases. Germline values: CDR1 DFQATT, CDR2 SNEGSKA (reference sequence). V shed 4 bases, J shed 2 bases, and the junction held 9 bases outside the gene matches. This CDR3 has 15 residues. The CDR3: CSANAGTGGQETQYF. The CDR3 bases are TGCAGTGCTAACGCCGGGACAGGCGGACAAGAGACCCAGTACTTC.

The chain carries TRBV10-2 and TRBJ2-5; D unresolved. This CDR3 region has 13 residues. The ends were cut back, 7 bases at V and 0 bases at J, with 9 bases in the middle. Per germline, CDR1 WSHSY and CDR2 SAAADI. The CDR3 DNA reads as TGCGCCAGCACCACCGGATACCAAGAGACCCAGTACTTC. It specifies CASTTGYQETQYF.

V and J are TRBV29-1 and TRBJ1-1; D is undetermined. The CDR3 is made up of 11 amino acids. Trimming took 6 bases from V and 8 from J, leaving 13 bases between them. Germline V gene sequence: CDR1 SQVTM, CDR2 ANQGSEA. Here the CDR3 reads CSVPPMGEAFF. The CDR3, as DNA: TGCAGCGTCCCCCCGATGGGAGAAGCTTTCTTT. Drawing the rest from reference TRBV29-1 and TRBJ1-1, the complete variable domain is SAVISQKPSRDICQRGTSLTIQCQVDSQVTMMFWYRQQPGQSLTLIATANQGSEATYESGFVIDKFPISRPNLTFSTLTVSNMSPEDSSIYLCSVPPMGEAFFGQGTRLTVV.

This chain links TRBV5-6 with TRBJ2-5; 8 bases fit TRBD2. With V trimmed by 4 bases and J by 5 bases, 7 bases remained unmatched. Germline loops: CDR1 SGHDT, CDR2 YYEEEE. The CDR3 runs 14 residues. The CDR3 sequence: CASSDSGIGETQYF. The CDR3, as DNA: TGTGCCAGCAGCGATAGCGGGATTGGGGAGACCCAGTACTTC.

The rearrangement uses TRBV6-6 and TRBJ2-1; 8 bases align to TRBD1. The CDR3 covers 16 residues. Per germline, CDR1 MNHNY and CDR2 SVGAGI (reference sequence). The V segment lost 0 bases and the J segment 5 bases; nucleotides outside the gene matches: 6. In nucleotides, the CDR3 is TGTGCCAGCAGTTACTCAGACAGGGGAATTAACAATGAGCAGTTCTTC. It encodes CASSYSDRGINNEQFF.

The chain joins TRBV28 to TRBJ1-5; 8 positions match TRBD1. Losses at the gene ends were 10 bases for V and 4 bases for J; bases not matched to a gene: 12. The germline CDR1 and CDR2 sequences are MDHEN and SYDVKM. The CDR3 is 15 amino acids. In DNA, the CDR3 is TGTGCCACCCATTCTCAGGACAGGGTAAATCAGCCCCAGCATTTT. This sequence encodes CATHSQDRVNQPQHF. Together with reference TRBV28 and TRBJ1-5, the CDR3 gives the full variable domain: DVKVTQSSRYLVKRTGEKVFLECVQDMDHENMFWYRQDPGLGLRLIYFSYDVKMKEKGDIPEGYSVSREKKERFSLILESASTNQTSMYLCATHSQDRVNQPQHFGDGTRLSIL.

This clonotype appeared many times. The chain is built from TRBV12-5 and TRBJ2-7; the match to TRBD1 covers 9 bases. The CDR3 length is 15 residues. The trim removed 6 bases at V and 3 bases at J, leaving 9 bases unmatched. CDR1 is LGHNT, CDR2 FRNRAP, per germline. The CDR3 spells CASGPTGTGRYEQYF. The CDR3 bases are TGTGCTAGTGGGCCTACCGGGACAGGGCGCTACGAGCAGTACTTC.

The chain has TRBV7-9 and TRBJ1-5; 8 positions match TRBD1. The CDR3 is 16 amino acids. CDR1 and CDR2 from the germline V gene are SEHNR and FQNEAQ (reference sequence). With V trimmed by 5 bases and J by 4 bases, 10 bases remained unmatched. This CDR3 is CASSRGQGRGNQPQHF. CDR3 in DNA: TGTGCCAGCAGCCGTGGACAGGGTCGGGGGAATCAGCCCCAGCATTTT.

This clonotype was observed at least ten times. This chain uses TRBV7-9 with TRBJ2-5; unclear D gene. CDR3 size: 14 residues. V dropped 1 base and J dropped 1 base, with 7 bases sitting between them. The V gene's germline CDR1 is SEHNR and CDR2 FQNEAQ (reference sequence). The CDR3 region has the DNA TGTGCCAGCAGCTTAGTAAGGTCCCAAGAGACCCAGTACTTC. Translated, it gives CASSLVRSQETQYF.

The rearrangement links TRBV20-1 to TRBJ2-2; D unclear. The CDR3 is made up of 13 amino acids. In germline, CDR1 is DFQATT, CDR2 SNEGSKA (reference sequence). V was shortened by 6 bases and J by 0 bases, with 8 bases between the two germline ends. CDR3 DNA: TGCAGTGCAGTGCCTACGAACACCGGGGAGCTGTTTTTT. Translation gives CSAVPTNTGELFF.

The chain recombines TRBV29-1 with TRBJ2-4; a possible D gene is TRBD1 (6 bases). V was clipped by 4 bases and J by 0 bases, with 7 bases between them. The CDR3 runs 13 residues. CDR1 SQVTM and CDR2 ANQGSEA come from the germline V gene. DNA of the CDR3: TGCAGCGTTGGGACAGTAGCCAAAAACATTCAGTACTTC. This encodes CSVGTVAKNIQYF.

The V call is TRBV20-1, the J call TRBJ2-1, with D uncertain. CDR1 is DFQATT and CDR2 is SNEGSKA in the germline V gene (reference sequence). CDR3 size: 14 residues. Trimming took off 2 bases at V and 4 bases at J, with 12 bases between the two ends. The CDR3 DNA reads as TGCAGTGCTAGATCCCCCCGGAGTTACAATGAGCAGTTCTTC. The encoded protein is CSARSPRSYNEQFF.

This clonotype appeared many times. The rearrangement joins TRBV2 to TRBJ2-1; tentative D call: TRBD2 (6 bases). This CDR3 is 14 amino acids long. Germline V gene data show CDR1 as SNHLY and CDR2 as FYNNEI. V was cut by 3 bases and J by 5 bases, with 11 bases left in between. The CDR3 bases are TGTGCCAGCAGTGAGGGGACTCTACACAATGAGCAGTTCTTC. Translated, it gives CASSEGTLHNEQFF.

This clonotype was picked up many times. The chain couples TRBV7-2 to TRBJ2-3, with a tentative D call TRBD2 (6 bases). Trimming stripped 1 base from V and 0 bases from J, with 8 bases between. This CDR3 spans 15 amino acids. Germline assignment: CDR1 SGHTA and CDR2 FQGNSA. In DNA form, the CDR3 reads TGTGCCAGCAGCTTAGAGGGACTCAGCACAGATACGCAGTATTTT. This gives the protein CASSLEGLSTDTQYF.

This clonotype was counted only a few times. This chain joins TRBV20-1 and TRBJ2-3; D is unresolved. The V end lost 5 bases, the J end lost 0 bases, and 6 bases lay between the germline ends. Germline V gene lookup returns CDR1 DFQATT and CDR2 SNEGSKA (reference sequence). CDR3 length equals 12 residues. For the CDR3, the DNA is TGCAGTGCTTCCCCTAGCACAGATACGCAGTATTTT. Residues: CSASPSTDTQYF.

This clonotype has just a few counts. V gene TRBV10-3 combines with J gene TRBJ2-7; 9 positions agree with TRBD2. The CDR3 is 12 amino acids. Germline V gene data show CDR1 as ENHRY and CDR2 as SYGVKD. V trimming: 6 bases; J trimming: 5 bases; junction bases outside the gene matches: 2. The CDR3 DNA reads as TGTGCCATCAGGGCGGGAGGGGACGAGCAGTACTTC. Translation gives CAIRAGGDEQYF.

The rearrangement uses TRBV12-5 and TRBJ2-5, with D perhaps matching TRBD1 (6 bases). The CDR3 is made up of 14 amino acids. V was trimmed by 6 bases and J by 5 bases, leaving 16 bases between them. In germline, CDR1 is LGHNT, CDR2 FRNRAP. The CDR3 is CASGSGQRGETQYF. DNA for the CDR3: TGTGCTAGTGGCTCCGGACAGCGAGGGGAGACCCAGTACTTC.

The gene calls are TRBV19 and TRBJ2-3; 9 bases match TRBD2. CDR3 length: 12 amino acids. Per the germline V gene, CDR1 is LNHDA and CDR2 is SQIVND (reference sequence). V trimming: 7 bases; J trimming: 9 bases; junction bases outside the gene matches: 5. The CDR3: CASNSREGTQYF. As DNA, the CDR3 is TGTGCCAGTAACTCGCGGGAGGGGACGCAGTATTTT.

This clonotype was seen only a few times. This chain uses TRBV6-2 or TRBV6-3 with TRBJ2-4, with D possibly matching TRBD1 (6 bases). The CDR3 extends over 15 amino acids. V lost 2 bases and J lost 0, with 8 bases in between. Germline V lookup: CDR1 MNHEY, CDR2 SVGEGT. The CDR3 region is CASSYGQLAKNIQYF. DNA for the CDR3: TGTGCCAGCAGTTACGGACAGCTAGCCAAAAACATTCAGTACTTC.

Remarks on this clonotype: Since a much larger clone is just one base distant, this may be a read error. This chain connects TRBV28 to TRBJ1-4; the match to TRBD1 covers 7 bases. This CDR3 contains 13 residues. Germline CDR1 MDHEN, CDR2 SYDVKM. This chain's CDR3 is CASSTLTGEKLLF. CDR3 nucleotide sequence: TGTGCCAGCAGTACCCTTACAGGGGAAAAACTGTTATTT.

The sample holds a few counts of this clonotype. The genes are TRBV20-1 and TRBJ2-1; 9 bases agree with TRBD1. This CDR3 spans 13 amino acids. Looked up from germline, CDR1 is DFQATT and CDR2 is SNEGSKA (reference sequence). V trimming: 4 bases; J trimming: 7 bases; junction bases outside the gene matches: 5. The CDR3: CSAKRQGGNEQFF. The CDR3 nucleotides read TGCAGTGCTAAAAGACAGGGGGGGAATGAGCAGTTCTTC.

The sample holds a few counts of this clonotype. This chain joins TRBV4-1 and TRBJ2-1; 8 bases agree with TRBD2. This CDR3 is built from 20 residues. The J segment lost 0 bases and the V segment lost 1 base, leaving 14 bases of the junction unmatched. The V gene's germline CDR1 is MGHRA and CDR2 YSYEKL. CDR3 loop: CASSQVGASGLGSSYNEQFF. Here the CDR3 DNA reads TGCGCCAGCAGCCAAGTGGGAGCTAGCGGGTTGGGAAGCTCCTACAATGAGCAGTTCTTC.